This TCR beta chain is from a study of OX40 agonist ivuxolimab in advanced cancers. Here immunoSEQ multiplex PCR was the method, and the copy in TCRdb shows in-frame clones only, minus some. The sample lists 70,000 or so clones, 75% to 90% occurring once. V was shortened by 6 bases and J by 5 bases, with 16 bases between the two germline ends. The CDR3 runs 15 residues. Per germline, CDR1 MNHNS and CDR2 SASEGT. Prior autoimmune disease or systemic immunosuppression barred patients. The source is an adult with an advanced solid tumor such as melanoma, head and neck, liver or kidney cancer. V is TRBV6-1 and J is TRBJ1-4; D is perhaps TRBD1 (6 bases). The sample consisted of CD4+ or CD8+ T cells sorted from blood, taken in a trial of the OX40 agonist ivuxolimab. CDR3 in DNA: TGTGCCAGCAGGGACTTCGGGGGCGCCAATGAAAAACTGTTTTTT. Its translation is CASRDFGGANEKLFF.